This TCR beta chain originates from a study of identical twins. Study outcomes and limitations: Insertions ran lower in abundant cord blood beta clonotypes, though not in memory repertoires. Conclusions leaned on cross-sectional statistical analysis and did not track the same donors over time.

As regards this clonotype: The antigen remains undetermined.

Using its own MiXCR run on the 5' RACE reads, TCRdb lists one record per CDR3 protein. The table has about 660,000 distinct CDR3 sequences, 8.6% seen once. Trimming stripped 4 bases from V and 6 bases from J, with 19 bases between. The CDR3 has 15 amino acids. CDR1 is MDHEN and CDR2 is SYDVKM in the germline V gene. The same data also went into a second study, on yellow fever vaccine responses in identical twins. From that study: Reportedly, the T cell response mounted by twins to vaccine seemed partly convergent, partly personalized.

The sequence came from a woman between 18 and 29 years old in good health. The V call is TRBV28, the J call TRBJ2-7; no clear D. The material sequenced was PBMCs. The CDR3 sequence: CASSSQIGLSLEQYF. The CDR3 coding sequence is TGTGCCAGCAGTTCACAGATAGGGCTTTCTCTCGAGCAGTACTTC.